This is a list of T cell receptor beta chains from one sample in a study of human T cells and chemical hapten exposure. TCRdb recomputed calls from the RACE reads with MiXCR, one row per CDR3 protein. This repertoire shows about 130,000 distinct CDR3 sequences, around 8.2% found once; its top ten account for around 1.9%. The sequencing input was whole blood. The source is a male donor in good health. Some clones in this sample may be carry-over from other donors' samples. CDR3s include the opening cysteine and the closing phenylalanine or tryptophan. A D gene is named only where the DNA matches it firmly. Size is omitted from some rows. Given values are once, few, many or a class for expanded clones.

size,V,D,J,DNA,CDR3
many,TRBV2,TRBD1,TRBJ2-7,TGTGCCAGCTTTGGGACAGACTCCTACGAGCAGTACTTC,CASFGTDSYEQYF
many,TRBV7-8,-,TRBJ2-3,TGTGCCAGCAGCCCCCGGGATACGAGCACAGATACGCAGTATTTT,CASSPRDTSTDTQYF
many,TRBV4-1,-,TRBJ2-6,TGCGCCAGCAGCCACCAGGGCGGACTGCACTCTGGGGCCAACGTCCTGACTTTC,CASSHQGGLHSGANVLTF
many,TRBV20-1,-,TRBJ2-2,TGCAGTGCTAGTGAGTTGGGCAGCACCGGGGAGCTGTTTTTT,CSASELGSTGELFF
-,TRBV21-1,-,TRBJ2-7,TGTGCCAGCAGCAAAGCCGGGAGCAGGGACGGTAAGGCTAAAACCTACGAGCAGTACTTC,CASSKAGSRDGKAKTYEQYF
few,TRBV4-3,-,TRBJ1-1,TGCGCCAGCAGCCCGAGTCCGGGGCGCGACACTGAAGCTTTCTTT,CASSPSPGRDTEAFF
-,TRBV7-2,-,TRBJ2-7,TGTGCCAGCAGCCCCGGCCTGGGGGAGCAGTACTTC,CASSPGLGEQYF
few,TRBV12-3/TRBV12-4,-,TRBJ2-5,TGTGCCAGCACGCTGGGGGGCCCGTTCGCTGAAGAGACCCAGTACTTC,CASTLGGPFAEETQYF
few,TRBV29-1,TRBD1,TRBJ2-2,TGCAGCGTTGGACAGGGATCGAACACCGGGGAGCTGTTTTTT,CSVGQGSNTGELFF
-,TRBV5-8,-,TRBJ2-7,TGTGCCAGCAGCTTGGTTCTTTACTACGAGCAGTACTTC,CASSLVLYYEQYF
many,TRBV7-6,-,TRBJ1-4,TGTGCCAGCAGCTTAATGGCTAATGAAAAACTGTTTTTT,CASSLMANEKLFF
many,TRBV4-1,-,TRBJ1-2,TGCGCCAGCAGCCAAGATATTCATGGGGCCGGGGATGGCTACACCTTC,CASSQDIHGAGDGYTF
-,TRBV30,-,TRBJ1-5,TGTGCCTGGAGTGAACAGTCCAATCAGCCCCAGCATTTT,CAWSEQSNQPQHF
many,TRBV10-3,-,TRBJ1-1,TGTGCCATCAGCGCGGACAGTACTGAAGCTTTCTTT,CAISADSTEAFF
few,TRBV4-1,-,TRBJ2-1,TGCGCCAGCAACGCAGCGGGACAGGAGCAGTTCTTC,CASNAAGQEQFF
-,TRBV6-1,-,TRBJ2-1,TGTGCCAGCAGTGAACAGGGCGGTTACTACAATGAGCAGTTCTTC,CASSEQGGYYNEQFF